The sequence of this T cell receptor (beta chain) was determined in a study of blood T cell repertoires in COVID-19. Background on the study: T cells, B-cell-depleted T cells, or PBMCs supplied cDNA or gDNA.

Participants were aged about 18 to 89 years from some 24 US areas. The data were produced by immunoSEQ multiplex PCR, yet TCRdb's version contains in-frame clones alone and is incomplete. The top ten clones hold 3.2% of a sample with about 190,000 clones, about 88% of them seen once. The CDR3 covers 17 residues. With 1 base clipped from V and 1 base from J, the junction kept 4 bases outside the gene matches. In germline, CDR1 is KGHSH, CDR2 LQKENI. Input material: PBMCs or T cells enriched from blood (not recorded which). The chain links TRBV18 to TRBJ1-1; TRBD1 aligns across 12 bases. The sequence was obtained from a woman aged 25-40 years who had recovered from COVID-19. CDR3 sequence (DNA): TGTGCCAGCTCACCACTTGGGACAGGGGGCCGGAACACTGAAGCTTTCTTT. Encoded protein: CASSPLGTGGRNTEAFF.